The 30 T cell receptor beta chains presented below share a single source sample, sequenced in a study of T cell repertoires in cytomegalovirus infection. TCRdb fed the reads into MiXCR, producing one record per CDR3 protein. Among approximately 500,000 distinct CDR3 sequences listed, about 15% were seen once. The material sequenced was CD8+ T cells from PBMCs. These receptors all stem from a human donor in good health (CMV status not recorded). Some clones in this sample may be carry-over from other donors' samples.

This clonotype was counted many times. The chain combines TRBV6-2 or TRBV6-3 with TRBJ2-7; D is ambiguous. CDR1 is MNHEY and CDR2 is SVGEGT in the germline V gene. CDR3 length: 12 residues. The V and J ends lost 2 bases and 4 bases respectively, with 6 bases between them. CDR3 in DNA: TGTGCCAGCAGTTACGAGGCGTACGAGCAGTACTTC. It specifies CASSYEAYEQYF.

In this sample, this clonotype turned up many times. The chain recombines TRBV7-6 with TRBJ1-1; D not resolved. V gave up 4 bases and J gave up 1 base, with 7 bases separating them. Germline V CDR1 and CDR2: SGHVS, FNYEAQ. This CDR3 spans 13 amino acids. CDR3 protein: CASSSLGNTEAFF. The CDR3 bases are TGTGCCAGCAGCTCCTTGGGGAACACTGAAGCTTTCTTT. The full variable domain, in which reference TRBV7-6 and TRBJ1-1 provide the parts outside the CDR3, is GAGVSQSPRYKVTKRGQDVALRCDPISGHVSLYWYRQALGQGPEFLTYFNYEAQQDKSGLPNDRFSAERPEGSISTLTIQRTEQRDSAMYRCASSSLGNTEAFFGQGTRLTVV.

This clonotype was detected a few times. The genes are TRBV20-1 and TRBJ2-7, with no clear D. The CDR3 runs to 14 residues. CDR1 is DFQATT, CDR2 SNEGSKA, per germline (reference sequence). The germline V and J ends were trimmed by 2 bases and 0 bases, with 11 bases remaining between them. Here the CDR3 DNA reads TGCAGTGCTAGATCCGCGCGCGGCTCCTACGAGCAGTACTTC. The encoded protein is CSARSARGSYEQYF.

This clonotype was detected only a few times. The chain uses TRBV7-9 and TRBJ1-1; 8 bases line up with TRBD1. The CDR3 totals 15 residues. Looked up from germline, CDR1 is SEHNR and CDR2 is FQNEAQ (reference sequence). The junction had 8 bases not matched to a gene; V was cut back by 7 bases and J by 1 base. For the CDR3, the DNA is TGTGCCAGCAAACCCTTGACAGGGGAGAACACTGAAGCTTTCTTT. As protein: CASKPLTGENTEAFF.

This clonotype was observed a handful of times. The rearrangement links TRBV7-9 to TRBJ1-1; 9 bases fit TRBD1. V shed 1 base, J shed 6 bases, and the junction held 6 bases outside the gene matches. The V gene's germline CDR1 is SEHNR and CDR2 FQNEAQ (reference sequence). The CDR3 loop spans 15 amino acids. The CDR3 DNA sequence: TGTGCCAGCAGCTTAGTACAAGGACAGGGGTCTGAAGCTTTCTTT. Its protein is CASSLVQGQGSEAFF.

V and J are TRBV27 and TRBJ1-2, with TRBD1 identical over 9 bases. The CDR3 loop spans 15 amino acids. The germline gives CDR1 MNHEY, CDR2 SMNVEV (reference sequence). The V segment lost 0 bases and the J segment 8 bases; nucleotides outside the gene matches: 7. The CDR3 loop is CASSLSRDRARGYTF. CDR3 bases: TGTGCCAGCAGTTTATCGAGGGACAGGGCGAGAGGCTACACCTTC.

This clonotype was seen ten or more times. CDR3 nucleotides: TGTGCCAGCAGCTCGAGGGGGAAGGGAATCACTGAAGCTTTCTTT. Its translation: CASSSRGKGITEAFF. This sequence joins TRBV7-2 and TRBJ1-1; D might be TRBD1 (6 bases). V shed 4 bases and J shed 4 bases, with 16 bases lying between them. The CDR3 covers 15 residues. Germline-derived CDR1 and CDR2 are SGHTA and FQGNSA.

V and J are TRBV4-2 and TRBJ1-5; the D is unclear. CDR1 is LGHNA, CDR2 YNFKEQ, per germline. Trimming removed 0 bases at V and 5 bases at J, with 5 bases between. The CDR3 contains 13 residues. This CDR3 is CASSQDLDQPQHF. The CDR3 nucleotides are TGTGCCAGCAGCCAAGATCTGGATCAGCCCCAGCATTTT.

This clonotype was observed many times. The rearrangement uses TRBV12-3 or TRBV12-4 and TRBJ2-2; 7 positions agree with TRBD2. V was clipped by 0 bases and J by 3 bases; unmatched bases: 4. The CDR3 consists of 16 residues. The CDR3 coding sequence is TGTGCCAGCAGTTTAGCTCGTCGGGAGGACACCGGGGAGCTGTTTTTT. Amino acids: CASSLARREDTGELFF.

To note about this clonotype: This clone may be a read error of a much larger clone one base away. This is likely a read error, given that the CDR3 carries no conserved phenylalanine or tryptophan at its end. This chain links TRBV7-6 with TRBJ2-1; 7 bases are shared with TRBD1. Germline-derived CDR1 and CDR2 are SGHVS and FNYEAQ. J gave up 2 bases and V 4 bases, and 5 bases lay outside the gene matches. The CDR3 loop spans 15 amino acids. The CDR3 coding sequence is TGTGCCAGCAGCTCCTGGGGACAGACCTACAATGAGCAGTTCTAC. Its translation: CASSSWGQTYNEQFY.

The chain has TRBV27 and TRBJ2-1; tentatively, D is TRBD1 or TRBD2 (5 bases each). Trimming shortened V by 7 bases and J by 2 bases, and 12 bases separated the two germline ends. CDR3 length: 14 residues. Germline CDR1 MNHEY, CDR2 SMNVEV (reference sequence). The CDR3 protein is CASTLGDAYNEQFF. CDR3 DNA: TGTGCCAGCACACTGGGGGACGCCTACAATGAGCAGTTCTTC.

The V call is TRBV7-9, the J call TRBJ2-1; D may match TRBD1 or TRBD2 (5 bases each). Germline CDR1 is SEHNR and CDR2 is FQNEAQ (reference sequence). CDR3 length equals 16 residues. V was pared by 5 bases and J by 9 bases, with 23 bases between. CDR3 DNA: TGTGCCAGCAGCGCCACTAGTTTTCGAGGGGTGGGTGAGCAGTTCTTC. Its protein product is CASSATSFRGVGEQFF.

The rearrangement uses TRBV28 and TRBJ2-7, with D possibly matching TRBD1 (6 bases). This CDR3 has 14 residues. Trimming stripped 2 bases from V and 3 bases from J, with 11 bases between. Looked up from germline, CDR1 is MDHEN and CDR2 is SYDVKM. CDR3 in DNA: TGTGCCAGCAGTTTAGCACAGGGAAACTACGAGCAGTACTTC. Protein product: CASSLAQGNYEQYF.

This chain uses TRBV14 with TRBJ2-5; D possibly corresponds to TRBD1 (6 bases). The V end lost 1 base, the J end lost 2 bases, and 20 bases lay between the germline ends. Germline CDR1 SGHDN, CDR2 FVKESK. This CDR3 is 18 amino acids long. The CDR3 spells CASSQGYREVGLQETQYF. The CDR3 DNA sequence: TGTGCCAGCAGCCAAGGGTACAGGGAAGTGGGCCTACAAGAGACCCAGTACTTC. The whole variable domain, filled in from reference TRBV14 and TRBJ2-5, reads EAGVTQFPSHSVIEKGQTVTLRCDPISGHDNLYWYRRVMGKEIKFLLHFVKESKQDESGMPNNRFLAERTGGTYSTLKVQPAELEDSGVYFCASSQGYREVGLQETQYFGPGTRLLVL.

This clonotype was detected ten times or more. This chain connects TRBV7-3 to TRBJ1-1; 7 nucleotides match TRBD1. Germline values: CDR1 SGHTA, CDR2 FQGTGA. J was trimmed by 6 bases and V by 5 bases; bases with no gene match: 6. The CDR3 totals 13 residues. CDR3 coding DNA: TGTGCCAGCAGCCCGACAGGGTTCCCTGAAGCTTTCTTT. This gives the protein CASSPTGFPEAFF.

This clonotype was observed many times. The genes are TRBV15 and TRBJ2-4; TRBD2 aligns across 7 bases. The CDR3 runs 14 residues. After removal of 3 bases from V and 5 bases from J, the junction contained 4 bases not matched to a gene. CDR1 and CDR2 (germline): LNHNV, YYDKDF (reference sequence). As DNA, the CDR3 is TGTGCCACCAGCAGTTTGGCGGGAGAAAACATTCAGTACTTC. Protein sequence: CATSSLAGENIQYF.

The chain has TRBV4-1 and TRBJ1-1; 9 bases agree with TRBD1. J was trimmed by 1 base and V by 2 bases; bases with no gene match: 2. The germline V gene encodes CDR1 MGHRA and CDR2 YSYEKL. The CDR3 sequence is 15 residues long. The CDR3 here is CASSQKTGGNTEAFF. As DNA, the CDR3 is TGCGCCAGCAGCCAAAAGACAGGGGGGAACACTGAAGCTTTCTTT.

J is TRBJ2-7 and V is TRBV9; perhaps TRBD1 as D (5 bases). The CDR3 is 14 amino acids. Per the germline V gene, CDR1 is SGDLS and CDR2 is YYNGEE. Trimming took 6 bases from V and 3 from J, leaving 16 bases between them. The CDR3 DNA reads TGTGCCAGCACCCCCGGGCTAGGGGTCTACGAGCAGTACTTC. Translation: CASTPGLGVYEQYF.

This clonotype was recorded many times. The rearrangement uses TRBV12-3 or TRBV12-4 and TRBJ1-5; no firm D call. V was trimmed by 5 bases and J by 0 bases, leaving 11 bases between them. CDR3 length: 15 residues. CDR3 loop: CASSVTPYSNQPQHF. CDR3 coding DNA: TGTGCCAGCAGTGTGACACCATATAGCAATCAGCCCCAGCATTTT.

The chain joins TRBV7-9 to TRBJ2-5; tentatively, D is TRBD1 (5 bases). CDR3 length equals 16 residues. Trimming stripped 0 bases from V and 3 bases from J, with 14 bases between. Looked up from germline, CDR1 is SEHNR and CDR2 is FQNEAQ (reference sequence). In DNA form, the CDR3 reads TGTGCCAGCAGCTTAGCCAAGACAGACCCAAAAGAGACCCAGTACTTC. It is translated as CASSLAKTDPKETQYF.

This chain uses TRBV4-1 with TRBJ2-3; D gene unclear. The CDR3 has 17 amino acids. V gave up 5 bases and J gave up 0 bases, with 18 bases separating them. Germline CDR1 MGHRA, CDR2 YSYEKL. CDR3 sequence (DNA): TGCGCCAGCAGCTTTAATCCCAGGCGAAGGAGCACAGATACGCAGTATTTT. Amino acid sequence: CASSFNPRRRSTDTQYF.

This clonotype was recorded only once. The chain joins TRBV20-1 to TRBJ2-4, with 7 bases aligning to TRBD2. The CDR3 has 14 residues. The ends lost 5 bases at V and 1 base at J; junction bases unmatched: 5. Per germline, CDR1 DFQATT and CDR2 SNEGSKA (reference sequence). DNA for the CDR3: TGCAGTGCTGCTCCCGGGGGGGCCAAAAACATTCAGTACTTC. Its translation: CSAAPGGAKNIQYF.

This clonotype was counted many times. The rearrangement uses TRBV7-9 and TRBJ2-5; perhaps TRBD2 as D (5 bases). The germline gives CDR1 SEHNR, CDR2 FQNEAQ (reference sequence). This CDR3 has 14 amino acids. V was clipped by 5 bases and J by 5 bases, with 15 bases between them. This CDR3 is CASSLLGRGETQYF. In DNA, the CDR3 is TGTGCCAGCAGCCTCTTGGGGAGAGGGGAGACCCAGTACTTC.

This clonotype was observed at least ten times. The chain is built from TRBV4-1 and TRBJ2-1; D tentatively fits TRBD1 or TRBD2 (6 bases each). Germline-derived CDR1 and CDR2 are MGHRA and YSYEKL. The germline V and J ends were trimmed by 0 bases and 10 bases, with 19 bases remaining between them. This CDR3 spans 16 amino acids. CDR3 coding DNA: TGCGCCAGCAGCCAAGATTGGGGGGCCCGGGCGGGGGAGCAGTTCTTC. Translated, it gives CASSQDWGARAGEQFF.

The chain recombines TRBV5-1 with TRBJ2-3; D is undetermined. The CDR3 contains 14 residues. V lost 0 bases and J lost 6, with 11 bases in between. Germline V gives CDR1 SGHRS, CDR2 YFSETQ. The CDR3: CASSLAPSDDTQYF. CDR3 coding DNA: TGCGCCAGCAGCTTGGCTCCATCGGATGATACGCAGTATTTT.

This clonotype was picked up one time. The rearrangement joins TRBV11-2 to TRBJ1-2; D perhaps matches TRBD1 (6 bases). From germline, CDR1 is SGHAT and CDR2 FQNNGV. Trimming shortened V by 6 bases and J by 6 bases, and 17 bases separated the two germline ends. The CDR3 is 14 residues long. The CDR3 here is CASSSGGGANGYTF. DNA of the CDR3: TGTGCCAGCAGTTCGGGGGGGGGGGCGAATGGCTACACCTTC. Supplemented by reference TRBV11-2 and TRBJ1-2, the full variable domain reads EAGVAQSPRYKIIEKRQSVAFWCNPISGHATLYWYQQILGQGPKLLIQFQNNGVVDDSQLPKDRFSAERLKGVDSTLKIQPAKLEDSAVYLCASSSGGGANGYTFGSGTRLTVV.

This clonotype was found a few times. The chain recombines TRBV20-1 with TRBJ1-1, with a tentative D call TRBD1 (5 bases). Trimming left V 4 bases short and J 4 bases short, with 13 bases between. The CDR3 has 13 amino acids. CDR1 is DFQATT, CDR2 SNEGSKA, per germline (reference sequence). The CDR3 DNA reads as TGCAGTGCTAAACCAGGGAAGCGCACTGAAGCTTTCTTT. Translating it yields CSAKPGKRTEAFF.

The CDR3 coding sequence is TGTGCCAGCAGTTTAAACGGGAGGGGGCAGAATGAGCAGTTCTTC. Protein product: CASSLNGRGQNEQFF. The V and J genes are TRBV27 and TRBJ2-1; perhaps TRBD2 as D (8 bases). Trimming pared 2 bases from V and 7 bases from J, leaving 15 bases between. The CDR3 contains 15 residues. Germline lookup yields CDR1 MNHEY and CDR2 SMNVEV (reference sequence).

The table lists this clonotype with many counts. The genes are TRBV12-3 or TRBV12-4 and TRBJ2-5; 14 positions agree with TRBD2. Trimming took 6 bases from V and 4 from J; bases not matched to a gene: 7. The CDR3 spans 16 residues. Written as DNA, the CDR3 is TGTGCCAGCAGCCGCGCGACTAGCGGGAGGGGAGAGACCCAGTACTTC. Translating gives CASSRATSGRGETQYF.

The genes are TRBV6-2 or TRBV6-3 and TRBJ2-1, with 8 bases matching TRBD2. The CDR3 covers 18 residues. The germline CDR1 and CDR2 sequences are MNHEY and SVGEGT. V shed 0 bases and J 3 bases; nucleotides not matched to a gene: 10. The CDR3 is CASSYSRISGKNYNEQFF. CDR3 sequence (DNA): TGTGCCAGCAGTTACTCGCGGATTAGCGGGAAAAACTACAATGAGCAGTTCTTC.